Each of the 12 T cell receptor beta chains below was sequenced from the same sample in a study of Ad26.COV2.S vaccination and SARS-CoV-2 variants. Treatment of the sample: around 19 received Ad26.COV2.S at low or high dose, single or two shots; roughly 5 received placebo; per-sample allocation not given. Sampling happened 63 days after the first vaccine or placebo injection. Profiling relied on immunoSEQ multiplex PCR, and the TCRdb table lists in-frame clones only, not all of them. The sample has 410,000 or so clones, about nine tenths seen once. The specimen was peripheral blood, collected in a trial of Ad26.COV2.S vaccine versus placebo. The receptors shown here come from a person aged 18-60 years who received the Ad26.COV2.S COVID-19 vaccine or a placebo.

The chain employs TRBV7-2 and TRBJ2-1; a weak D match, TRBD1 (6 bases). CDR1 is SGHTA, CDR2 FQGNSA, per germline. This CDR3 is built from 14 residues. Trimming pared 5 bases from V and 9 bases from J, leaving 17 bases between. CDR3 bases: TGTGCCAGCAGCGAAAGTACAGGGTTGGGTGAGCAGTTCTTC. Translation gives CASSESTGLGEQFF.

The DNA for the CDR3 is TGTGCCACCAGTGACCGACACGAGGTAAGCTCCTACAATGAGCAGTTCTTC. Translation gives CATSDRHEVSSYNEQFF. This chain links TRBV24-1 with TRBJ2-1; no firm D call. This CDR3 is built from 17 residues. CDR1 and CDR2 (germline): KGHDR, SFDVKD. V shed 4 bases and J shed 0 bases, with 15 bases lying between them.

This rearrangement joins TRBV5-1 to TRBJ2-1, with a weak D call TRBD1 (5 bases). Per germline, CDR1 SGHRS and CDR2 YFSETQ. The ends were cut back, 0 bases at V and 6 bases at J, with 7 bases in the middle. The CDR3 covers 13 residues. CDR3 sequence: CASSLEGFNEQFF. The CDR3 nucleotides read TGCGCCAGCAGCTTGGAGGGGTTCAATGAGCAGTTCTTC.

The gene calls are TRBV9 and TRBJ2-3, with D perhaps matching TRBD1 or TRBD2 (6 bases each). From germline, CDR1 is SGDLS and CDR2 YYNGEE. This CDR3 has 20 residues. The V end lost 0 bases, the J end lost 2 bases, and 25 bases lay between the germline ends. CDR3 residues: CASSVEGLWRGVSITDTQYF. The CDR3 bases are TGTGCCAGCAGCGTAGAAGGCCTCTGGAGGGGGGTAAGCATCACAGATACGCAGTATTTT. The full variable domain, rest sourced from reference TRBV9 and TRBJ2-3, is DSGVTQTPKHLITATGQRVTLRCSPRSGDLSVYWYQQSLDQGLQFLIQYYNGEERAKGNILERFSAQQFPDLHSELNLSSLELGDSALYFCASSVEGLWRGVSITDTQYFGPGTRLTVL.

V gene TRBV5-4 combines with J gene TRBJ2-5; 11 bases map to TRBD2. CDR3 size: 16 residues. Germline lookup yields CDR1 SGHNT and CDR2 YYREEE (reference sequence). V lost 2 bases, J lost 1 base, and 4 bases stayed unmatched. The CDR3 reads CASSFASGGPQETQYF. The CDR3, as DNA: TGTGCCAGCAGCTTCGCTAGCGGGGGGCCCCAAGAGACCCAGTACTTC.

This clone was recorded once. The chain joins TRBV19 to TRBJ1-1; no definite D call. The CDR3 runs to 17 residues. Looked up from germline, CDR1 is LNHDA and CDR2 is SQIVND (reference sequence). The V and J ends lost 4 bases and 4 bases respectively, with 22 bases between them. CDR3 in amino acids: CASSTHGRLRGRTEAFF. The CDR3 DNA sequence: TGTGCCAGTAGTACCCACGGGCGACTGAGAGGGCGCACTGAAGCTTTCTTT.

The chain combines TRBV19 with TRBJ2-1; no definite D call. This CDR3 comprises 14 residues. Germline V gene lookup returns CDR1 LNHDA and CDR2 SQIVND (reference sequence). Trimming took 5 bases from V and 6 from J, leaving 14 bases between them. The CDR3 reads CASSPRVWSNEQFF. Here the CDR3 DNA reads TGTGCCAGTAGTCCCAGAGTGTGGTCCAATGAGCAGTTCTTC.

This chain joins TRBV7-6 and TRBJ1-1; TRBD1 might be the D (5 bases). The CDR3 extends over 14 amino acids. The germline V gene has CDR1 SGHVS and CDR2 FNYEAQ. V was shortened by 1 base and J by 7 bases, with 13 bases between the two germline ends. Here the CDR3 DNA reads TGTGCCAGCAGCTTAGGATCAACAGGTTATGAAGCTTTCTTT. It yields the protein CASSLGSTGYEAFF.

Only one count was recorded for this clone. The chain employs TRBV5-8 and TRBJ1-1; D is undetermined. The CDR3 covers 14 residues. Deletions cut 0 bases from V and 3 bases from J, with 9 bases between. Germline CDR1 SGHTS, CDR2 YDEGEE. CDR3 DNA: TGTGCCAGCAGCTTGGACCCCAGGCACACTGAAGCTTTCTTT. Its translation: CASSLDPRHTEAFF.

The chain employs TRBV4-3 and TRBJ1-2; possibly TRBD1 for D (6 bases). CDR3 size: 16 residues. Trimming took off 6 bases at V and 4 bases at J, with 21 bases between the two ends. Germline loops: CDR1 LGHNA, CDR2 YSLEER. The CDR3 loop reads CASSQLPGQDPYGYTF. The CDR3 nucleotides are TGCGCCAGCAGTCAACTACCGGGACAAGACCCCTATGGCTACACCTTC.

The V call is TRBV7-9, the J call TRBJ1-6, with 7 positions matching TRBD1. Per the germline V gene, CDR1 is SEHNR and CDR2 is FQNEAQ (reference sequence). J was trimmed by 7 bases and V by 1 base; bases with no gene match: 7. CDR3 length: 16 residues. CDR3 amino acids: CASSLGSRDRNSPLHF. CDR3 DNA sequence: TGTGCCAGCAGCTTAGGTTCCCGGGACAGAAATTCACCCCTCCACTTT. The full variable domain, in which reference TRBV7-9 and TRBJ1-6 provide the parts outside the CDR3, is DTGVSQNPRHKITKRGQNVTFRCDPISEHNRLYWYRQTLGQGPEFLTYFQNEAQLEKSRLLSDRFSAERPKGSFSTLEIQRTEQGDSAMYLCASSLGSRDRNSPLHFGNGTRLTVT.

This chain connects TRBV6-2 or TRBV6-3 to TRBJ2-3; 11 positions agree with TRBD2. Germline V gene sequence: CDR1 MNHEY, CDR2 SVGEGT. The CDR3 length is 20 residues. V shed 5 bases, J shed 6 bases, and the junction held 22 bases outside the gene matches. The CDR3 DNA is TGTGCCAGCAGTACAAAGCTCTTTCTAGCGGGGGGCACCTCTTGGGATACGCAGTATTTT. Its protein product is CASSTKLFLAGGTSWDTQYF.